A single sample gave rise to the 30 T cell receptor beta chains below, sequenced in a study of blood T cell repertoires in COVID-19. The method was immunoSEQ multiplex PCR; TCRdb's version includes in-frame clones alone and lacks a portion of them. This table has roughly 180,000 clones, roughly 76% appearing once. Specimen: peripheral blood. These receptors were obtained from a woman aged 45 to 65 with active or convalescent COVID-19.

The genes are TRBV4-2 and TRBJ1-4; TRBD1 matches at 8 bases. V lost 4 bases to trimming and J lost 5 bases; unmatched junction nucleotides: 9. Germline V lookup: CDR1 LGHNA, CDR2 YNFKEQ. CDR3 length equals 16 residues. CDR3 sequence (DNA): TGTGCCAGCAGCCTTATCACAGGGGGATCAAATGAAAAACTGTTTTTT. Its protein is CASSLITGGSNEKLFF.

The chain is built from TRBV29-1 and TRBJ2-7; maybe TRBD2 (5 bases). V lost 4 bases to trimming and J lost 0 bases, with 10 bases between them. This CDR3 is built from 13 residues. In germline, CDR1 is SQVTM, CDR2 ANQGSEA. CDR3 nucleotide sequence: TGCAGCGTTGTTAGCGACCTCTCCTACGAGCAGTACTTC. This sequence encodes CSVVSDLSYEQYF.

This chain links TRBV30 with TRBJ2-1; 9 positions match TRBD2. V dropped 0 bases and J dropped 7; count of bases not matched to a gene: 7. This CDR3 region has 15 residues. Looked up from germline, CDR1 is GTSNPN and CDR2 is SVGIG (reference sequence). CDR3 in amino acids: CAWSVGLAGWNEQFF. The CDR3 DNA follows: TGTGCCTGGAGTGTAGGTCTAGCGGGATGGAATGAGCAGTTCTTC.

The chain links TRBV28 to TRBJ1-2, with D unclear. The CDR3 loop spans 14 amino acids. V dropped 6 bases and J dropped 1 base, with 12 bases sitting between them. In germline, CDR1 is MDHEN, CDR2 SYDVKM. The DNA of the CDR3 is TGTGCCAGCAGCCCTCGTGCGATTAACTATGGCTACACCTTC. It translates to CASSPRAINYGYTF.

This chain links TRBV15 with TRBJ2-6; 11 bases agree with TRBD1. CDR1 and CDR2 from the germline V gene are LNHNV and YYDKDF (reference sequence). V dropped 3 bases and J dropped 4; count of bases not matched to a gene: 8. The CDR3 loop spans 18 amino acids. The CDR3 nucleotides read TGTGCCACCAGCAGTGCTCGGGACAGGGGGTCAGGGGCCAACGTCCTGACTTTC. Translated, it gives CATSSARDRGSGANVLTF. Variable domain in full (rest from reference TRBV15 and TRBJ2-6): DAMVIQNPRYQVTQFGKPVTLSCSQTLNHNVMYWYQQKSSQAPKLLFHYYDKDFNNEADTPDNFQSRRPNTSFCFLDIRSPGLGDTAMYLCATSSARDRGSGANVLTFGAGSRLTVL.

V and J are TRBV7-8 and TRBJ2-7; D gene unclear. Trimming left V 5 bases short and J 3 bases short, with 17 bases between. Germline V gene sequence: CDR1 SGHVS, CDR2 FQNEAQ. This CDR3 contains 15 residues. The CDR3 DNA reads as TGTGCCAGCAGCCCACTACTTTCCCCCTACTACGAGCAGTACTTC. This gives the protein CASSPLLSPYYEQYF. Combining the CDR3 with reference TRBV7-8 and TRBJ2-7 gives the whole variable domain GAGVSQSPRYKVAKRGQDVALRCDPISGHVSLFWYQQALGQGPEFLTYFQNEAQLDKSGLPSDRFFAERPEGSVSTLKIQRTQQEDSAVYLCASSPLLSPYYEQYFGPGTRLTVT.

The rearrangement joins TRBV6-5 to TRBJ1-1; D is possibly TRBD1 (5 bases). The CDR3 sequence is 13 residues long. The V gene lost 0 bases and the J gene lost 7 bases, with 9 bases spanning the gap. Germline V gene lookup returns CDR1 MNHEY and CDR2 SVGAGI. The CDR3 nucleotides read TGTGCCAGCAGTTACTCTGATACAGGTGAAGCTTTCTTT. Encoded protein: CASSYSDTGEAFF.

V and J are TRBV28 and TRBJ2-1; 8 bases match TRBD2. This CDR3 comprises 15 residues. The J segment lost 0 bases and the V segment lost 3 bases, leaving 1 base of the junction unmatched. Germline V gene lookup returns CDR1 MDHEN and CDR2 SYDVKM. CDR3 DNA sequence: TGTGCCAGCAGTTTCGCGGGAGGCTCCTACAATGAGCAGTTCTTC. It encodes CASSFAGGSYNEQFF.

The CDR3 here is CASSLGGGEETQYF. The CDR3 nucleotides are TGCGCCAGCAGCTTGGGCGGGGGGGAGGAGACCCAGTACTTC. The rearrangement links TRBV5-1 to TRBJ2-5, with 9 bases matching TRBD2. This CDR3 is built from 14 residues. With 0 bases clipped from V and 5 bases from J, the junction kept 2 bases outside the gene matches. The V gene's germline CDR1 is SGHRS and CDR2 YFSETQ.

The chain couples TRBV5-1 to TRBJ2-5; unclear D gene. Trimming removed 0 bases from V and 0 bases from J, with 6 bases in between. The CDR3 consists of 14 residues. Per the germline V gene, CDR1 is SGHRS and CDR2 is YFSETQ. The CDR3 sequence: CASSLGQNQETQYF. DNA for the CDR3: TGCGCCAGCAGCTTGGGGCAGAACCAAGAGACCCAGTACTTC. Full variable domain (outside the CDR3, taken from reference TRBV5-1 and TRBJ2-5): KAGVTQTPRYLIKTRGQQVTLSCSPISGHRSVSWYQQTPGQGLQFLFEYFSETQRNKGNFPGRFSGRQFSNSRSEMNVSTLELGDSALYLCASSLGQNQETQYFGPGTRLLVL.

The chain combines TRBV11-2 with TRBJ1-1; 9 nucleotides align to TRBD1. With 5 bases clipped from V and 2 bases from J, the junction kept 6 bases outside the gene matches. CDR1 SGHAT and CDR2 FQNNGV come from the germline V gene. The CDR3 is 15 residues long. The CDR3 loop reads CASSPRDRANTEAFF. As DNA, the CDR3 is TGTGCCAGCAGCCCACGGGACAGGGCAAACACTGAAGCTTTCTTT.

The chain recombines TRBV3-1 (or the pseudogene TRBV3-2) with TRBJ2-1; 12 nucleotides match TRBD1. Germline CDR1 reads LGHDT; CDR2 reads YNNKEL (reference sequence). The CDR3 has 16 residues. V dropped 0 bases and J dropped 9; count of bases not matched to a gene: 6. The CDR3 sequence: CASSQEGTGGWGEQFF. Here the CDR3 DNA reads TGTGCCAGCAGCCAAGAGGGGACAGGGGGCTGGGGTGAGCAGTTCTTC.

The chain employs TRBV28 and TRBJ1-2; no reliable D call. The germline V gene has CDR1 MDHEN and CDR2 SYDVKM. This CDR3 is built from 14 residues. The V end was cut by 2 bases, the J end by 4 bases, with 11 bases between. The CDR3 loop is CASSLAQAGYGYTF. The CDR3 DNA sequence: TGTGCCAGCAGTTTAGCCCAGGCTGGCTATGGCTACACCTTC.

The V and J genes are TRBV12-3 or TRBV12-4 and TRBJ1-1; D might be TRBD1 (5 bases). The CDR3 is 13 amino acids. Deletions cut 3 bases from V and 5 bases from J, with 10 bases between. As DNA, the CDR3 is TGTGCCAGCAGTTTCGGCAGGGTGACTGAAGCTTTCTTT. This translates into CASSFGRVTEAFF.

The CDR3: CASSPRGRANEKLFF. The CDR3 nucleotides read TGTGCCAGCAGCCCCCGGGGGAGGGCTAATGAAAAACTGTTTTTT. This chain links TRBV7-3 with TRBJ1-4; D is possibly TRBD1 (5 bases). Germline assignment: CDR1 SGHTA and CDR2 FQGTGA. V lost 5 bases and J lost 3, with 13 bases in between. The CDR3 extends over 15 amino acids. Together with reference TRBV7-3 and TRBJ1-4, the CDR3 gives the full variable domain: GAGVSQTPSNKVTEKGKYVELRCDPISGHTALYWYRQSLGQGPEFLIYFQGTGAADDSGLPNDRFFAVRPEGSVSTLKIQRTERGDSAVYLCASSPRGRANEKLFFGSGTQLSVL.

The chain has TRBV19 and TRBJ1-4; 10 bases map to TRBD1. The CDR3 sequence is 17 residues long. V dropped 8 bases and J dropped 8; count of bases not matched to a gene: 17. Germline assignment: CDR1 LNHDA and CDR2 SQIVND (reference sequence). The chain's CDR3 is CASGEGQGKGGREKLFF. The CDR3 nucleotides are TGTGCCAGTGGAGAGGGACAGGGGAAAGGGGGACGGGAAAAACTGTTTTTT.

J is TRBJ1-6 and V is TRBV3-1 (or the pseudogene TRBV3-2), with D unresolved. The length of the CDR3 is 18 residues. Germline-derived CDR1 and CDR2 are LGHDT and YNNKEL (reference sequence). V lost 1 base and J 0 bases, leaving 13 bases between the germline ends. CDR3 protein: CASSQGVGRSSYNSPLHF. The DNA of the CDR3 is TGTGCCAGCAGCCAAGGGGTAGGCCGGAGCTCCTATAATTCACCCCTCCACTTT.

The CDR3 loop reads CAISESQGVGPQHF. CDR3 bases: TGTGCCATCAGTGAGTCGCAGGGCGTGGGGCCCCAGCATTTT. The V call is TRBV10-3, the J call TRBJ1-5, with D maybe TRBD1 (5 bases). With 0 bases removed from V and 9 bases from J, the gap between germline ends came to 12 bases. CDR3 length equals 14 residues. Germline CDR1 is ENHRY and CDR2 is SYGVKD.

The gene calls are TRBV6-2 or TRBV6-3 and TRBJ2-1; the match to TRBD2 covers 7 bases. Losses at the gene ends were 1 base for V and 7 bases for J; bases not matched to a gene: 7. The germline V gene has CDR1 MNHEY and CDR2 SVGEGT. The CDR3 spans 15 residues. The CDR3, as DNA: TGTGCCAGCAGTTACTGGCGGGAGTTTAAGAATGAGCAGTTCTTC. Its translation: CASSYWREFKNEQFF.

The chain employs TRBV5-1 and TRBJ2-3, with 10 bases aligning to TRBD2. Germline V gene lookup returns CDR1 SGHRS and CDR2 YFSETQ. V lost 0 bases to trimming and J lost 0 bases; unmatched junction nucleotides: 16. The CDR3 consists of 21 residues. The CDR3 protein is CASSLEEGATSGLKSTDTQYF. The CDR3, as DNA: TGCGCCAGCAGCTTGGAGGAGGGGGCGACTAGCGGGCTGAAGAGCACAGATACGCAGTATTTT.

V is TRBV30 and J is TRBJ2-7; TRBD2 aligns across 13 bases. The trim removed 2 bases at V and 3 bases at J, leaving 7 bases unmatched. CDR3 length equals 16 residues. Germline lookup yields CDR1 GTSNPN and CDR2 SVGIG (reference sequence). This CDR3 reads CAWSPPGLAGYYEQYF. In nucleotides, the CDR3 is TGTGCCTGGAGTCCCCCGGGACTAGCGGGGTACTACGAGCAGTACTTC.

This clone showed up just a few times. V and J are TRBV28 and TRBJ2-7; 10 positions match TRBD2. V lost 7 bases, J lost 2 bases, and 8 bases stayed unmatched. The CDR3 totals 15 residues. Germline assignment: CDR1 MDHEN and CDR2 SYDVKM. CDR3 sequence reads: CASTEAGGFTYEQYF. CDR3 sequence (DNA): TGTGCCAGCACGGAAGCGGGAGGGTTCACCTACGAGCAGTACTTC.

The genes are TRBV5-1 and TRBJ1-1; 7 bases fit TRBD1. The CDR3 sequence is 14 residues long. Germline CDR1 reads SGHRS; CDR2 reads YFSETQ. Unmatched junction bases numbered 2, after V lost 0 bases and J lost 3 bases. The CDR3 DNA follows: TGCGCCAGCAGCTTGGGGGACAGTTACACTGAAGCTTTCTTT. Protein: CASSLGDSYTEAFF.

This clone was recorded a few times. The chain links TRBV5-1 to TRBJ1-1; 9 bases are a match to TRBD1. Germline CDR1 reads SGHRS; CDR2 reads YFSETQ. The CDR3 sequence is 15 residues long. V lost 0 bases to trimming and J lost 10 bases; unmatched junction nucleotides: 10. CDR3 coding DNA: TGCGCCAGCAGCTTGGATCTAGGGACAGGGAGCACAGCTTTCTTT. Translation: CASSLDLGTGSTAFF.

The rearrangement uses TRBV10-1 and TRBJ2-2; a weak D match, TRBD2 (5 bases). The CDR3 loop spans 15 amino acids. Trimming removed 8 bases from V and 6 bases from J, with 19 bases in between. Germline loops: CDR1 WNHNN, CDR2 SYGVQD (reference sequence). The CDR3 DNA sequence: TGCGCCAGCCTTCTACTCGGACTGCAGGCCGGGGAGCTGTTTTTT. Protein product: CASLLLGLQAGELFF.

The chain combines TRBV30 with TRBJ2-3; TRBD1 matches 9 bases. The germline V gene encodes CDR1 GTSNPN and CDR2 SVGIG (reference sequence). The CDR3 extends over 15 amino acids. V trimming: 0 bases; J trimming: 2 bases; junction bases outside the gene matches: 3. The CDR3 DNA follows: TGTGCCTGGAGTGTATGGGACAGGGACACAGATACGCAGTATTTT. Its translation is CAWSVWDRDTDTQYF.

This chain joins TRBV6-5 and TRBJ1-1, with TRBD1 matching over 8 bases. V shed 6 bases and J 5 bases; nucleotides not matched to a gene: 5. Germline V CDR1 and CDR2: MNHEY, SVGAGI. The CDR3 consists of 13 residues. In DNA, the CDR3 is TGTGCCAGCAGCCGACAGGGGCGGACTGAAGCTTTCTTT. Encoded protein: CASSRQGRTEAFF.

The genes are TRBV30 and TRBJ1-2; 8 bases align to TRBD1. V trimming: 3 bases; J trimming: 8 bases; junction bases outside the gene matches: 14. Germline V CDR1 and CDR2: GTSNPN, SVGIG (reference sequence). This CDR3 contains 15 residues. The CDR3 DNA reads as TGTGCCTGGAGCGGACAGGGTGTCCCCTCGCAAGGCTACACCTTC. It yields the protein CAWSGQGVPSQGYTF.

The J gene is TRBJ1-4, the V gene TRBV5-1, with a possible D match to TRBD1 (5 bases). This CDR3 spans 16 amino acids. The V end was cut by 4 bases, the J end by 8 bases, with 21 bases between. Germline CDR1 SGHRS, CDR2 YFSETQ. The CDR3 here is CASSSEPGLPAEKLFF. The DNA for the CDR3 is TGCGCCAGCAGCAGTGAACCGGGACTCCCGGCGGAAAAACTGTTTTTT.

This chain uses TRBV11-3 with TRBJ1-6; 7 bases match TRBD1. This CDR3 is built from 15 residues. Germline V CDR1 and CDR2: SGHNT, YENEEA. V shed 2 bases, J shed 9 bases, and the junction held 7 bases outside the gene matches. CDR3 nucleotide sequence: TGTGCCAGCAGCTTAAGTGGACAGGCTGGTTCACCCCTCCACTTT. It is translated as CASSLSGQAGSPLHF.